This T cell receptor (beta chain) was documented in a study of blood T cell repertoires in COVID-19. As handled by the study authors: Estimated nucleated cell counts came from reference gene primer amplification. Assay: immunoSEQ multiplex PCR; the TCRdb copy retains only in-frame clones and omits some. The V and J calls and clone size were taken over from that table, and D and trimming were inferred from the DNA. Of 150,000 to 200,000 clones listed, less than 90% are singletons. The sequenced sample was PBMCs or T cells enriched from blood (not recorded which). The clonotype was recovered from a human donor with acute COVID-19. The donor label of this sample is uncertain.

Written as DNA, the CDR3 is TGCGCCAGCAGTGAGGGGCTAGCGGGGGGAGCCTACGAGCAGTACTTC. Protein sequence: CASSEGLAGGAYEQYF. The chain employs TRBV10-2 and TRBJ2-7; 11 nucleotides align to TRBD2. The CDR3 is 16 amino acids. Trimming at V came to 2 bases and at J to 2 bases, leaving 5 bases not matched to a gene. Germline lookup yields CDR1 WSHSY and CDR2 SAAADI.